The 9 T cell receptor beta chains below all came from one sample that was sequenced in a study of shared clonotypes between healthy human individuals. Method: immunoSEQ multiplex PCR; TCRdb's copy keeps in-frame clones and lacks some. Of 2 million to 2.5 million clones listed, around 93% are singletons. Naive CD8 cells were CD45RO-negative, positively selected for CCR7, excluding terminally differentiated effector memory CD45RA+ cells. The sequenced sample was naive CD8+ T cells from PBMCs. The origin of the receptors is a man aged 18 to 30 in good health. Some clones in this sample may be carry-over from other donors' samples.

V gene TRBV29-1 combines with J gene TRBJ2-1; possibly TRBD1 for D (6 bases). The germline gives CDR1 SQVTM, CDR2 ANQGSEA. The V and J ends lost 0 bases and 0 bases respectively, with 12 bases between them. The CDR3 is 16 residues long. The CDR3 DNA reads TGCAGCGTTGAAGATACACAGGGCCCCTCCTACAATGAGCAGTTCTTC. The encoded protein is CSVEDTQGPSYNEQFF.

CDR3 protein: CAISPGLNTGELFF. The CDR3, as DNA: TGTGCCATCAGCCCGGGACTCAACACCGGGGAGCTGTTTTTT. The chain is built from TRBV10-3 and TRBJ2-2; D may be TRBD2 (6 bases). The CDR3 has 14 amino acids. In germline, CDR1 is ENHRY, CDR2 SYGVKD. V gave up 6 bases and J gave up 2 bases, with 10 bases separating them.

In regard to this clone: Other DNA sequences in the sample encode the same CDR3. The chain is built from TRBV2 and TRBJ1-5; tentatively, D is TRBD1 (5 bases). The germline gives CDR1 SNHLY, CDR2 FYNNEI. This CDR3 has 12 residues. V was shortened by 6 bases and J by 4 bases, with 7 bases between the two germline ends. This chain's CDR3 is CASRQGNQPQHF. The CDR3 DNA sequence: TGTGCCAGCAGGCAGGGAAATCAGCCCCAGCATTTT.

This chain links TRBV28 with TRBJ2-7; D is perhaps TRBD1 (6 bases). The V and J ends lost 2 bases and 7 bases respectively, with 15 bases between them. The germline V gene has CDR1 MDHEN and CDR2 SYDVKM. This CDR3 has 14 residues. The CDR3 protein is CASSLRGIRREQYF. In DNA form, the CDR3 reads TGTGCCAGCAGTTTAAGGGGGATCCGGCGAGAGCAGTACTTC.

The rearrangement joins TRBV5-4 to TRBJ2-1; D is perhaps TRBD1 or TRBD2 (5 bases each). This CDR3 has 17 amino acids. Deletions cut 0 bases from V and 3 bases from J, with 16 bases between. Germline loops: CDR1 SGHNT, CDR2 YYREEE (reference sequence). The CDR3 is CASSLVGLGRNYNEQFF. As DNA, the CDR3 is TGTGCCAGCAGCTTGGTCGGTCTGGGACGGAACTACAATGAGCAGTTCTTC.

As DNA, the CDR3 is TGCAGCGTTCGCGAGGGGGGCACAGATACGCAGTATTTT. It encodes CSVREGGTDTQYF. V usage is TRBV29-1 and J usage is TRBJ2-3; a possible D gene is TRBD1 (6 bases). Looked up from germline, CDR1 is SQVTM and CDR2 is ANQGSEA. This CDR3 region has 13 residues. Trimming took 5 bases from V and 1 from J, leaving 10 bases between them.

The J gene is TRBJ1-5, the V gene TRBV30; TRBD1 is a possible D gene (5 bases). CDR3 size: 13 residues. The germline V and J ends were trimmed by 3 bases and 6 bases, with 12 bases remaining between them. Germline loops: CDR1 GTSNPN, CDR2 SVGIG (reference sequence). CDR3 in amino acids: CAWREGITQPQHF. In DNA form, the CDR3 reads TGTGCCTGGAGAGAGGGGATCACTCAGCCCCAGCATTTT. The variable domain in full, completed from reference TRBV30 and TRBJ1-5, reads SQTIHQWPATLVQPVGSPLSLECTVEGTSNPNLYWYRQAAGRGLQLLFYSVGIGQISSEVPQNLSASRPQDRQFILSSKKLLLSDSGFYLCAWREGITQPQHFGDGTRLSIL.

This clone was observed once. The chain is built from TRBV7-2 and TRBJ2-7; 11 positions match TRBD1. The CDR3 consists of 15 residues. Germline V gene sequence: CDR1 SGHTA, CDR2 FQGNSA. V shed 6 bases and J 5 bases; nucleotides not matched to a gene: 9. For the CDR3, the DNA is TGTGCCAGCAGTTACGGGGGACAGGGGGTCAACGAGCAGTACTTC. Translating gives CASSYGGQGVNEQYF.

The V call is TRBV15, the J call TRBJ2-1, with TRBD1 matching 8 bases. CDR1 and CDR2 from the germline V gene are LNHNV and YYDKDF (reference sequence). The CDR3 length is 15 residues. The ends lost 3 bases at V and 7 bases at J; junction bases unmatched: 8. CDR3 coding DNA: TGTGCCACCAGCAGCCGGGACAGGCTTAAAAATGAGCAGTTCTTC. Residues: CATSSRDRLKNEQFF.